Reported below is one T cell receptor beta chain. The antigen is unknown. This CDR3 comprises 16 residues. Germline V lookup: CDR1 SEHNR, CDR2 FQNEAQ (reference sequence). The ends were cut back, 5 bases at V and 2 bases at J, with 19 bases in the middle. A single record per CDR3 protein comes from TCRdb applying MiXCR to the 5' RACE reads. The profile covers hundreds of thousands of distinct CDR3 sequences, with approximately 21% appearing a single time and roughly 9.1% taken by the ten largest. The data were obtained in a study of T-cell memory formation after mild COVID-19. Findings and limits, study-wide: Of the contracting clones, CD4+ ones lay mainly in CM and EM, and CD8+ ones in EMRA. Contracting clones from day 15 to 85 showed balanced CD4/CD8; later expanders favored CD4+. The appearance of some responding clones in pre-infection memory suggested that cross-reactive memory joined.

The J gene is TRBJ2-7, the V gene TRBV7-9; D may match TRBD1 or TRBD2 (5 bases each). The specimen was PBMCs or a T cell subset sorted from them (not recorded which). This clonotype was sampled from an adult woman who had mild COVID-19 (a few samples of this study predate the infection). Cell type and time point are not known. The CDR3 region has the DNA TGTGCCAGCAGCCCCTCCCGGGGCAGGCTGACCTACGAGCAGTACTTC. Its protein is CASSPSRGRLTYEQYF.